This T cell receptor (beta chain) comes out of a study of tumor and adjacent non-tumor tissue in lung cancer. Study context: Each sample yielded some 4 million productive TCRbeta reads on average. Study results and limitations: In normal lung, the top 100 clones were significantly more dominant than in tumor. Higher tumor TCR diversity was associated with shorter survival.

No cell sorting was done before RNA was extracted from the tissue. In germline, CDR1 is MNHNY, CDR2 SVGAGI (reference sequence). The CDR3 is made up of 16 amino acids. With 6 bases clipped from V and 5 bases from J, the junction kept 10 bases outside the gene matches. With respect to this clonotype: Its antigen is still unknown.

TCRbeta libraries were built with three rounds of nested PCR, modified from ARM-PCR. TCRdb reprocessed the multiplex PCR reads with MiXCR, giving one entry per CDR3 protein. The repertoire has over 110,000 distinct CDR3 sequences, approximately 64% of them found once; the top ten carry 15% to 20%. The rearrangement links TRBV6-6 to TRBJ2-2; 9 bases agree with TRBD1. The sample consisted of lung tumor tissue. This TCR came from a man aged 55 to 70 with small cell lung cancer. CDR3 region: CASSPTRDRVTGELFF. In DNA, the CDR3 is TGTGCCAGCAGCCCTACTCGGGACAGGGTAACCGGGGAGCTGTTTTTT.